This entry features one T cell receptor beta chain sequence. The CDR3 runs to 13 residues. V lost 2 bases, J lost 15 bases, and 10 bases stayed unmatched. Germline CDR1 and CDR2: SGHRS and YFSETQ. This sample was taken from a study of cytomegalovirus exposure and HLA in healthy donors. The PCR was carried out with 60 Vbeta primers and 13 Jbeta primers. Some clones are missing from TCRdb's copy, which holds only in-frame ones; the method was immunoSEQ multiplex PCR. The sample contains about 130,000 clones, under 80% of which appear only once. The rearrangement joins TRBV5-1 to TRBJ2-1, with 8 nucleotides matching TRBD2. The source material was PBMCs. The origin of this receptor is a man aged 18 to 35 in good health and CMV-seropositive. Here the CDR3 DNA reads TGCGCCAGCAGCTTTACCCTAGCGGGTGGATCGTTCTTC. Protein sequence: CASSFTLAGGSFF.